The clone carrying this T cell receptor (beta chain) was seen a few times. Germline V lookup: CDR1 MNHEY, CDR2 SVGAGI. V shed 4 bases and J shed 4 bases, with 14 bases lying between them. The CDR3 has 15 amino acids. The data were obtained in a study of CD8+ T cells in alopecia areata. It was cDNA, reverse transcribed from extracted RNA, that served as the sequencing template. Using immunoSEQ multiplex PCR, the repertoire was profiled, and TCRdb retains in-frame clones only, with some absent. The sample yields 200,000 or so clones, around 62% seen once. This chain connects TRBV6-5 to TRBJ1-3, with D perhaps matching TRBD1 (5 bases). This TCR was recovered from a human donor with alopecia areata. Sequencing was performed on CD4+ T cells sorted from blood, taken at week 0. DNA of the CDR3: TGTGCCAGCAGTTCCTCCGGGACTCTCGGAAACACCATATATTTT. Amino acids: CASSSSGTLGNTIYF.